This T cell receptor (beta chain) originates from a study of T cells in Graves' hyperthyroidism and ophthalmopathy. V was shortened by 3 bases and J by 2 bases, with 10 bases between the two germline ends. Germline V gene data show CDR1 as SNHLY and CDR2 as FYNNEI. The CDR3 is 14 residues long. TCR beta CDR3 sequences were amplified from RNA transcripts. First-round RT-PCR targeting the TCR CDR3 was performed with the HTBI primer set. TCRdb used MiXCR to reprocess the multiplex PCR reads, holding one entry per CDR3 protein. The data show a few hundred thousand distinct CDR3 sequences, with 25% seen just once and 73% held by the top ten. Not enrolled were patients with uncontrolled infection, other autoimmune disease, pregnancy or lactation. Source material for PBMCs was 10 ml fresh peripheral blood.

The gene calls are TRBV2 and TRBJ1-1; D is ambiguous. Sequencing was carried out using blood. The sequence was obtained from a man aged 45-65 years with Graves' hyperthyroidism. The CDR3 coding sequence is TGTGCCAGCAGTGAGGAGCGGGTAAACACTGAAGCTTTCTTT. Protein sequence: CASSEERVNTEAFF.